A single sample is the source of the 11 T cell receptor beta chains below, sequenced in a study of blood T cell repertoires in COVID-19. The protocol was immunoSEQ multiplex PCR, while the TCRdb copy is restricted to in-frame clones and leaves out a portion. The table includes about 390,000 clones, roughly 89% detected once. Sequenced sample: PBMCs or T cells enriched from blood (not recorded which). These receptors were obtained from a woman aged 45-60 years who had recovered from COVID-19.

CDR3: CASSGTGGSYNEQFF. The CDR3 DNA follows: TGTGCCAGCAGTGGCACAGGGGGATCCTACAATGAGCAGTTCTTC. V usage is TRBV6-4 and J usage is TRBJ2-1; 8 bases map to TRBD1. J lost 1 base, V lost 4 bases, and 3 bases had no gene match. The CDR3 sequence is 15 residues long. Germline lookup yields CDR1 MRHNA and CDR2 SNTAGT.

CDR3 residues: CASSLFGTPYEQYF. The CDR3 coding sequence is TGCGCCAGCAGCTTGTTCGGGACACCCTACGAGCAGTACTTC. The rearrangement joins TRBV5-1 to TRBJ2-7, with a weak D call TRBD1 (6 bases). Trimming stripped 1 base from V and 2 bases from J, with 10 bases between. CDR1 is SGHRS and CDR2 is YFSETQ in the germline V gene. The CDR3 covers 14 residues.

The chain uses TRBV7-9 and TRBJ2-5; TRBD1 matches 8 bases. This CDR3 is built from 14 residues. The germline V gene encodes CDR1 SEHNR and CDR2 FQNEAQ (reference sequence). The J segment lost 2 bases and the V segment lost 7 bases, leaving 6 bases of the junction unmatched. CDR3 protein: CASTGTGWQETQYF. The CDR3 bases are TGTGCCAGCACCGGGACAGGCTGGCAAGAGACCCAGTACTTC.

The chain links TRBV19 to TRBJ2-5; 10 bases match TRBD1. The CDR3 runs to 15 residues. The germline V gene encodes CDR1 LNHDA and CDR2 SQIVND (reference sequence). V shed 4 bases, J shed 3 bases, and the junction held 5 bases outside the gene matches. Here the CDR3 DNA reads TGTGCCAGTAGTAGCTGGACAGGGGGAGAAGAGACCCAGTACTTC. Its protein is CASSSWTGGEETQYF.

Concerning this clone: The same CDR3 can be traced to other DNA sequences in this sample. CDR3 in DNA: TGTGCCAGCAGCTTGTCAGGAGGAAATCAGCCCCAGCATTTT. It is translated as CASSLSGGNQPQHF. This chain connects TRBV5-6 to TRBJ1-5; D is unclear. Trimming left V 1 base short and J 4 bases short, with 9 bases between. Germline V gives CDR1 SGHDT, CDR2 YYEEEE. The CDR3 is made up of 14 amino acids.

V and J are TRBV11-2 and TRBJ2-7; 9 bases align to TRBD2. There are 14 residues in the CDR3. CDR1 and CDR2 (germline): SGHAT, FQNNGV. V shed 1 base and J 6 bases; nucleotides not matched to a gene: 4. The DNA for the CDR3 is TGTGCCAGCAGCTTAGCTCTAGCGGGATCCGAGCAGTACTTC. Protein product: CASSLALAGSEQYF.

The chain is built from TRBV18 and TRBJ2-6, with D possibly matching TRBD1 (5 bases). CDR1 is KGHSH and CDR2 is LQKENI in the germline V gene. The CDR3 loop spans 16 amino acids. The V and J ends lost 5 bases and 1 base respectively, with 12 bases between them. CDR3 coding DNA: TGTGCCAGCTCAACAGGACGGACATCTGGGGCCAACGTCCTGACTTTC. It is translated as CASSTGRTSGANVLTF. Looking up the rest from reference TRBV18 and TRBJ2-6 gives the full variable domain: NAGVMQNPRHLVRRRGQEARLRCSPMKGHSHVYWYRQLPEEGLKFMVYLQKENIIDESGMPKERFSAEFPKEGPSILRIQQVVRGDSAAYFCASSTGRTSGANVLTFGAGSRLTVL.

Turning to this clone: One junction end does not reproduce the germline sequence, and a read error may be involved. The chain carries TRBV7-9 and TRBJ1-2; TRBD1 is a possible D gene (6 bases). CDR1 is SEHNR, CDR2 FQNEAQ, per germline (reference sequence). This CDR3 is built from 15 residues. Here the CDR3 reads CASSLVVPGGPDKSF. CDR3 bases: TGTGCCAGCAGCTTAGTGGTTCCGGGGGGCCCCGACAAGTCCTTC.

J is TRBJ2-7 and V is TRBV2, with D perhaps TRBD1 (6 bases). CDR3 length: 14 residues. CDR1 SNHLY and CDR2 FYNNEI come from the germline V gene. Trimming removed 1 base from V and 5 bases from J, with 12 bases in between. The CDR3 nucleotides read TGTGCCAGCAGTGAAGTATCCAGGGGCCACGAGCAGTACTTC. Translated: CASSEVSRGHEQYF.

In nucleotides, the CDR3 is TGTGCCAGCTCCCCGGACAGGGGTGAAAAACTGTTTTTT. Residues: CASSPDRGEKLFF. The rearrangement uses TRBV18 and TRBJ1-4, with TRBD1 identical over 9 bases. The CDR3 sequence is 13 residues long. Germline V gene lookup returns CDR1 KGHSH and CDR2 LQKENI. Trimming took 6 bases from V and 7 from J; bases not matched to a gene: 3.

The rearrangement uses TRBV19 and TRBJ1-5; D uncertain. V was trimmed by 3 bases and J by 2 bases, leaving 8 bases between them. The CDR3 contains 14 residues. Germline values: CDR1 LNHDA, CDR2 SQIVND (reference sequence). CDR3 DNA: TGTGCCAGTAGTATTTCTACAGGCAATCAGCCCCAGCATTTT. It specifies CASSISTGNQPQHF.